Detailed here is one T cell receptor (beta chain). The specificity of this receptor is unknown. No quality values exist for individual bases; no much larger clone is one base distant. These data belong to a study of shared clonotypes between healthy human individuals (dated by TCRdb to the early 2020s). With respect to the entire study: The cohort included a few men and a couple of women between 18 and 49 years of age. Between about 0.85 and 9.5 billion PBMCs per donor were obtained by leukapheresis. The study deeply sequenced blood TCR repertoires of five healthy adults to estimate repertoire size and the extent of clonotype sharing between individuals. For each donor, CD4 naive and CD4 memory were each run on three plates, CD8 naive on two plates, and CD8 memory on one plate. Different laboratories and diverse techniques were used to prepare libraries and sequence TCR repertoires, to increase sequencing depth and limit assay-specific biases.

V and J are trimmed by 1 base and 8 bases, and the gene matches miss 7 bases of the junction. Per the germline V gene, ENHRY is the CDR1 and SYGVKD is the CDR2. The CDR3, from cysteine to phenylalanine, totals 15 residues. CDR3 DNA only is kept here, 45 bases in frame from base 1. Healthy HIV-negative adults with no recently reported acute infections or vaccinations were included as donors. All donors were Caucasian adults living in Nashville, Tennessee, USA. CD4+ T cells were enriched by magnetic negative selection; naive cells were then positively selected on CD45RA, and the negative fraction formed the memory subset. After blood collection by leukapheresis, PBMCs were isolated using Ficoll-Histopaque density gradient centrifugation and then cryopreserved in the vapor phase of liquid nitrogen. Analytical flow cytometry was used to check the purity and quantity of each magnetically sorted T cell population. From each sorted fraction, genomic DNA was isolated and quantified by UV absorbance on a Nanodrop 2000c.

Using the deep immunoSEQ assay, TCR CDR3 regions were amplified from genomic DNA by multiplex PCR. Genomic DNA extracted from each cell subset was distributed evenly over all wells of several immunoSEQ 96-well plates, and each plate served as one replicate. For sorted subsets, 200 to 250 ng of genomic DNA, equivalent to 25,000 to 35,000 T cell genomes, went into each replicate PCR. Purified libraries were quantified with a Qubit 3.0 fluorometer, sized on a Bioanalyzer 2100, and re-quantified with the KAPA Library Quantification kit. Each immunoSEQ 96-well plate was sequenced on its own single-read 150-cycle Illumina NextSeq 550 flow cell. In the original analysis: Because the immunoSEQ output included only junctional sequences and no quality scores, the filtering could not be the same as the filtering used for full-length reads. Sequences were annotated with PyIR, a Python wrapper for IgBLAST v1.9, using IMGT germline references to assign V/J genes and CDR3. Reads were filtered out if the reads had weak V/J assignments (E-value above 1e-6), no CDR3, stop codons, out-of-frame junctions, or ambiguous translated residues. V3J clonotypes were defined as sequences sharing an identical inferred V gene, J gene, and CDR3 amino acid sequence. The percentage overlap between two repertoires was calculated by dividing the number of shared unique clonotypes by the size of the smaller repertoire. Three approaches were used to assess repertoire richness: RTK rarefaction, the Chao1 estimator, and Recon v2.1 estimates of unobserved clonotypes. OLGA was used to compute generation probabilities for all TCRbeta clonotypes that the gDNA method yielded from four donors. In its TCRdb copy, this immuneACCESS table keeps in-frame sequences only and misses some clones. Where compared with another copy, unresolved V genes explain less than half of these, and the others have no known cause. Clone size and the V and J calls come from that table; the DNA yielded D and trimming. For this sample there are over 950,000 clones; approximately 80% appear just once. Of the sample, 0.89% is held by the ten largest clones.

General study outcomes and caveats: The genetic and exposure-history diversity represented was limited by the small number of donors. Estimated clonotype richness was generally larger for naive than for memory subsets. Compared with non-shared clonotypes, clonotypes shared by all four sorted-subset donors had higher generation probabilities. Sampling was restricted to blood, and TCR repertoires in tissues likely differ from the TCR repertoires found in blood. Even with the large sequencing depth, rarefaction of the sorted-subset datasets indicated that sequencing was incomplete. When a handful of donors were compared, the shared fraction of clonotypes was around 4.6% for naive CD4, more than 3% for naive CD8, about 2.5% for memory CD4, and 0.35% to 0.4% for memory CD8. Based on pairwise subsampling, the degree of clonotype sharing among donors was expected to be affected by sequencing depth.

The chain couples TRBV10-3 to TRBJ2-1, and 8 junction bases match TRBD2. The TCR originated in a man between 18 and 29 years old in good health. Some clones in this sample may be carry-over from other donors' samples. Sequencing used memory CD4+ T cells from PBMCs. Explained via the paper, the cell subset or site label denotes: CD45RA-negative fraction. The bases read TGTGCCATCAGTGAGTGGACGGGAGGGCCGGATGAGCAGTTCTTC. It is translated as CAISEWTGGPDEQFF.